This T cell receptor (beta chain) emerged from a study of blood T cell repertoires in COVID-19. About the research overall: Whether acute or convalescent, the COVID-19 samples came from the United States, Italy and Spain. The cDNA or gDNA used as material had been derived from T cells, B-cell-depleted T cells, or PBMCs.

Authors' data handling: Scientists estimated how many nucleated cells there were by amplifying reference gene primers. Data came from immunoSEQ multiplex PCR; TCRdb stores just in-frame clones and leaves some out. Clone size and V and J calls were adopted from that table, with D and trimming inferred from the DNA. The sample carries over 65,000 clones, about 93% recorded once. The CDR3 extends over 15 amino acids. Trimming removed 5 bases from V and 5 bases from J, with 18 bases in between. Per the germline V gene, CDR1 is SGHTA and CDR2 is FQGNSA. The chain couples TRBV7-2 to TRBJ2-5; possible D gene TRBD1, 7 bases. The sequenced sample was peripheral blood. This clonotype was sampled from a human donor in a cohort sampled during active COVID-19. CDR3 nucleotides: TGTGCCAGCAGCCCTGGAGGGACAGTTCGGGAGACCCAGTACTTC. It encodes CASSPGGTVRETQYF.